This TCR beta chain originates from a study of blood T cell repertoires in COVID-19. Whole-study context: The samples span acute and convalescent COVID-19 from the United States, Italy and Spain.

V gave up 2 bases and J gave up 3 bases, with 8 bases separating them. Germline V gene lookup returns CDR1 MNHEY and CDR2 SVGAGI. The CDR3 consists of 14 residues. Assay: immunoSEQ multiplex PCR; the TCRdb copy retains only in-frame clones and omits some. The sample holds approximately 250,000 clones, approximately 90% seen once. Input material: PBMCs or T cells enriched from blood (not recorded which). The V and J genes are TRBV6-5 and TRBJ2-1, with D maybe TRBD2 (5 bases). The sequence came from a woman aged 25 to 45 with acute COVID-19. The DNA for the CDR3 is TGTGCCAGCAGTTACGAGGGTTACTACAATGAGCAGTTCTTC. Translated: CASSYEGYYNEQFF.